This is a list of T cell receptor beta chains from one sample in a study of T cell changes during pregnancy in multiple sclerosis. Some clones are missing from TCRdb's copy, which holds only in-frame ones; the method was immunoSEQ multiplex PCR. In the table there are some 49,000 clones, 90% of which are singletons. The sequencing used peripheral blood, collected after pregnancy. These receptors all stem from a female donor in good health, enrolled as a control in a pregnancy study. CDR3s include the opening cysteine and the closing phenylalanine or tryptophan. The D gene is left open where the match is weak. Some rows have no size entry. The others give once, few or many, or a class for an expanded clone.

j_call: TRBJ1-5; clone_size: .; cdr3_length: 16; v_call: TRBV28; d_call: TRBD1; cdr3_nt: TGTGCCAGCAGCCAAATCGACAGGGGGATCCGTCAGCCCCAGCATTTT; cdr3_aa: CASSQIDRGIRQPQHF
j_call: TRBJ2-3; clone_size: .; cdr3_length: 14; v_call: TRBV25-1; d_call: .; cdr3_nt: TGTGCCAGCAGTCCGAGGAGGAGCACAGATACGCAGTATTTT; cdr3_aa: CASSPRRSTDTQYF
j_call: TRBJ2-6; clone_size: .; cdr3_length: 16; v_call: TRBV6-4; d_call: .; cdr3_nt: TGTGCCAGCAGTGAAGAGGGAGGCTCTGGGGCCAACGTCCTGACTTTC; cdr3_aa: CASSEEGGSGANVLTF
j_call: TRBJ2-1; clone_size: .; cdr3_length: 13; v_call: TRBV5-1; d_call: .; cdr3_nt: TGCGCCAGCAGCCGTGGGCCGAACAATGAGCAGTTCTTC; cdr3_aa: CASSRGPNNEQFF
j_call: TRBJ2-1; clone_size: .; cdr3_length: 12; v_call: TRBV19; d_call: TRBD1; cdr3_nt: TGTGCCGCCTTGGACAGGGCGGATGAGCAGTTCTTC; cdr3_aa: CAALDRADEQFF
j_call: TRBJ1-1; clone_size: .; cdr3_length: 16; v_call: TRBV4-3; d_call: .; cdr3_nt: TGCGCCAGCAGCCAAGAAGGGGGGGTCCCGGGAGGTGAAGCTTTCTTT; cdr3_aa: CASSQEGGVPGGEAFF
j_call: TRBJ1-1; clone_size: once; cdr3_length: 14; v_call: TRBV6-1; d_call: .; cdr3_nt: TGTGCCAGCCTACGTTGGGCTCGAAACACTGAAGCTTTCTTT; cdr3_aa: CASLRWARNTEAFF
j_call: TRBJ1-3; clone_size: .; cdr3_length: 17; v_call: TRBV7-2; d_call: .; cdr3_nt: TGTGCCAGCAGCTTGGCCGGGACTGGGAGCTCTGGAAACACCATATATTTT; cdr3_aa: CASSLAGTGSSGNTIYF
j_call: TRBJ1-1; clone_size: .; cdr3_length: 14; v_call: TRBV29-1; d_call: .; cdr3_nt: TGCAGCGTTCTCCGACAGGTTAAAGACACTGAAGCTTTCTTT; cdr3_aa: CSVLRQVKDTEAFF
j_call: TRBJ2-1; clone_size: .; cdr3_length: 13; v_call: TRBV6-4; d_call: TRBD2; cdr3_nt: TGTGCCAGCAGGATAAGCGGGGGGTTTGAGCAGTTCTTC; cdr3_aa: CASRISGGFEQFF
j_call: TRBJ2-7; clone_size: .; cdr3_length: 16; v_call: TRBV11-2; d_call: .; cdr3_nt: TGTGCCAGCAGACTAGCATCTGGCGGAGGGGTATACGAGCAGTACTTC; cdr3_aa: CASRLASGGGVYEQYF
j_call: TRBJ2-5; clone_size: .; cdr3_length: 11; v_call: TRBV30; d_call: .; cdr3_nt: TGTGCCTGGAGTGGAGGCGATGATAAGTACTTC; cdr3_aa: CAWSGGDDKYF
j_call: TRBJ1-5; clone_size: .; cdr3_length: 15; v_call: TRBV15; d_call: .; cdr3_nt: TGTGCCACCCGTGCAGATGCAGGTAGCAATCAGCCCCAGCATTTT; cdr3_aa: CATRADAGSNQPQHF
j_call: TRBJ2-3; clone_size: once; cdr3_length: 15; v_call: TRBV28; d_call: TRBD1; cdr3_nt: TGTGCCAGCAGTCACCGACAGGGGGCGCGGGATACGCAGTATTTT; cdr3_aa: CASSHRQGARDTQYF
j_call: TRBJ2-5; clone_size: .; cdr3_length: 16; v_call: TRBV5-8; d_call: .; cdr3_nt: TGTGCCAGCAGCTGGAGCCGTGGGGCACTGCAAGAGACCCAGTACTTC; cdr3_aa: CASSWSRGALQETQYF
j_call: TRBJ2-7; clone_size: .; cdr3_length: 14; v_call: TRBV27; d_call: .; cdr3_nt: TGTGCCAGCAGTTTATTTACGTCGGGGAACGAGCAGTACTTC; cdr3_aa: CASSLFTSGNEQYF
j_call: TRBJ1-1; clone_size: .; cdr3_length: 15; v_call: TRBV6-1; d_call: .; cdr3_nt: TGTGCCAGCAGTGATAGGAGGGCTGGGAACACTGAAGCTTTCTTT; cdr3_aa: CASSDRRAGNTEAFF
j_call: TRBJ2-2; clone_size: .; cdr3_length: 17; v_call: TRBV4-2; d_call: TRBD2; cdr3_nt: TGTGCCAGCAGCCAAGCTCGAGCGGGAACGAACACCGGGGAGCTGTTTTTT; cdr3_aa: CASSQARAGTNTGELFF
j_call: TRBJ2-5; clone_size: .; cdr3_length: 12; v_call: TRBV9; d_call: .; cdr3_nt: TGTGCCAGCAACAGGGTGGGAGAGACCCAGTACTTC; cdr3_aa: CASNRVGETQYF
j_call: TRBJ1-1; clone_size: .; cdr3_length: 13; v_call: TRBV14; d_call: .; cdr3_nt: TGTGCCAGCAGCCGCGGGTCGTGGGATGCAGCTTTCTTT; cdr3_aa: CASSRGSWDAAFF
j_call: TRBJ1-1; clone_size: .; cdr3_length: 14; v_call: TRBV12-5; d_call: TRBD1; cdr3_nt: TGTGCTAGTGGTTTGACAGGGGCCAACACTGAAGCTTTCTTT; cdr3_aa: CASGLTGANTEAFF
j_call: TRBJ2-5; clone_size: .; cdr3_length: 15; v_call: TRBV9; d_call: TRBD1; cdr3_nt: TGTGCCAGCAGCCCCACGACAGGGACGCAGGGGACCCAGTACTTC; cdr3_aa: CASSPTTGTQGTQYF
j_call: TRBJ2-7; clone_size: .; cdr3_length: 17; v_call: TRBV30; d_call: TRBD1; cdr3_nt: TGTGCCGGACACCGGGACAGGGTAGCGGGCCTCTCCTACGAGCAGTACTTC; cdr3_aa: CAGHRDRVAGLSYEQYF
j_call: TRBJ1-3; clone_size: .; cdr3_length: 15; v_call: TRBV28; d_call: TRBD1; cdr3_nt: TGTGCCAGCAGACGCCCCGGGACAGGGGGAAACACCATATATTTT; cdr3_aa: CASRRPGTGGNTIYF
j_call: TRBJ1-5; clone_size: .; cdr3_length: 14; v_call: TRBV5-6; d_call: TRBD1; cdr3_nt: TGTGCCAGCAGCTTGGGGGGACAGGTTCAGCCCCAGCATTTT; cdr3_aa: CASSLGGQVQPQHF
j_call: TRBJ2-7; clone_size: .; cdr3_length: 13; v_call: TRBV5-1; d_call: .; cdr3_nt: TGCGCCAGCAGCTTGGGCATAGACTACGAGCAGTACTTC; cdr3_aa: CASSLGIDYEQYF
j_call: TRBJ2-7; clone_size: .; cdr3_length: 15; v_call: TRBV5-1; d_call: TRBD1; cdr3_nt: TGCGCCAGCAGCTCGGCATCAGGGGGCCGGAACGAGCAGTACTTC; cdr3_aa: CASSSASGGRNEQYF
j_call: TRBJ2-3; clone_size: .; cdr3_length: 14; v_call: TRBV28; d_call: .; cdr3_nt: TGTGCCAGCAGTTCCCTGCAGGGGTCAGATACGCAGTATTTT; cdr3_aa: CASSSLQGSDTQYF
j_call: TRBJ2-7; clone_size: .; cdr3_length: 15; v_call: TRBV7-3; d_call: .; cdr3_nt: TGTGCCAGCAGCTTAAGAGGTTCTGATCTGTACGAGCAGTACTTC; cdr3_aa: CASSLRGSDLYEQYF
j_call: TRBJ1-2; clone_size: .; cdr3_length: 14; v_call: TRBV7-8; d_call: .; cdr3_nt: TGTGCCAGCAGCTTAGGGACTGGTAACTATGGCTACACCTTC; cdr3_aa: CASSLGTGNYGYTF
j_call: TRBJ1-3; clone_size: .; cdr3_length: 16; v_call: TRBV23-1; d_call: TRBD1; cdr3_nt: TGCGCCAGCTGTTTCGGGCAGGGGGCAGCTGGAAACACCATATATTTT; cdr3_aa: CASCFGQGAAGNTIYF
j_call: TRBJ1-2; clone_size: .; cdr3_length: 15; v_call: TRBV28; d_call: .; cdr3_nt: TGTGCCAGCAGTTTAGGGGGGACCCTCGGCTATGGCTACACCTTC; cdr3_aa: CASSLGGTLGYGYTF
j_call: TRBJ1-1; clone_size: .; cdr3_length: 14; v_call: TRBV6-1; d_call: .; cdr3_nt: TGTGCCAGCAACCTAGGGGTCGGTAACACTGAAGCTTTCTTT; cdr3_aa: CASNLGVGNTEAFF
j_call: TRBJ1-2; clone_size: .; cdr3_length: 13; v_call: TRBV6-1; d_call: .; cdr3_nt: TGTGCCAGCAGTGAGATGGGCGGGCAGGGCTACACCTTC; cdr3_aa: CASSEMGGQGYTF
j_call: TRBJ1-2; clone_size: .; cdr3_length: 14; v_call: TRBV18; d_call: TRBD1; cdr3_nt: TGTGCCAGCTCACCAGAGAGACAGGGGTTTGGCTACACCTTC; cdr3_aa: CASSPERQGFGYTF
j_call: TRBJ2-3; clone_size: .; cdr3_length: 18; v_call: TRBV4-1; d_call: TRBD2; cdr3_nt: TGCGCCAGCAGCCAAGTTCTAGCGGGGGGTTCGGCCGCAGATACGCAGTATTTT; cdr3_aa: CASSQVLAGGSAADTQYF
j_call: TRBJ1-2; clone_size: .; cdr3_length: 16; v_call: TRBV4-1; d_call: TRBD1; cdr3_nt: TGCGCCAGCAGCCCTGGGCCAGTCGAGACAGGGGACGGCTACACCTTC; cdr3_aa: CASSPGPVETGDGYTF
j_call: TRBJ2-1; clone_size: .; cdr3_length: 18; v_call: TRBV7-2; d_call: .; cdr3_nt: TGTGCCAGCAGCTTAGACCCCTATGGCGGCAGCTCCTACAATGAGCAGTTCTTC; cdr3_aa: CASSLDPYGGSSYNEQFF
j_call: TRBJ1-3; clone_size: .; cdr3_length: 13; v_call: TRBV5-6; d_call: .; cdr3_nt: TGTGCCAGCAGCTTGGCCGGGGGAAACACCATATATTTT; cdr3_aa: CASSLAGGNTIYF
j_call: TRBJ2-5; clone_size: .; cdr3_length: 14; v_call: TRBV6-6; d_call: .; cdr3_nt: TGTGCCAGCAGTTATATCGCAGGGGGGGAGACCCAGTACTTC; cdr3_aa: CASSYIAGGETQYF
j_call: TRBJ1-1; clone_size: .; cdr3_length: 14; v_call: TRBV5-1; d_call: .; cdr3_nt: TGCGCCAGCTGGGAGGGGCAGGGACACACTGAAGCTTTCTTT; cdr3_aa: CASWEGQGHTEAFF
j_call: TRBJ1-6; clone_size: .; cdr3_length: 14; v_call: TRBV2; d_call: .; cdr3_nt: TGTGCCAGCAGTGACGGGGTACGAGGATCACCCCTCCACTTT; cdr3_aa: CASSDGVRGSPLHF
j_call: TRBJ2-1; clone_size: .; cdr3_length: 15; v_call: TRBV10-3; d_call: TRBD1; cdr3_nt: TGTGCCATCAGTGATTTAGACAGGGGACGCAATGAGCAGTTCTTC; cdr3_aa: CAISDLDRGRNEQFF
j_call: TRBJ1-2; clone_size: .; cdr3_length: 14; v_call: TRBV2; d_call: .; cdr3_nt: TGTGCCAGCAGTGAAGTTGGGGGGGCAAATGGCTACACCTTC; cdr3_aa: CASSEVGGANGYTF
j_call: TRBJ2-1; clone_size: .; cdr3_length: 15; v_call: TRBV11-3; d_call: TRBD2; cdr3_nt: TGTGCCAGCAGCTCCTCCGGGACTAGCGTCAATGAGCAGTTCTTC; cdr3_aa: CASSSSGTSVNEQFF
j_call: TRBJ2-5; clone_size: .; cdr3_length: 13; v_call: TRBV5-6; d_call: .; cdr3_nt: TGTGCCAGCAGCTTGGACAGCCTGGTTACCCAGTACTTC; cdr3_aa: CASSLDSLVTQYF
j_call: TRBJ2-1; clone_size: .; cdr3_length: 16; v_call: TRBV7-3; d_call: TRBD2; cdr3_nt: TGTGCCAGCAGCTTACGGACTAGCGGTTTCTACAATGAGCAGTTCTTC; cdr3_aa: CASSLRTSGFYNEQFF
j_call: TRBJ1-2; clone_size: .; cdr3_length: 14; v_call: TRBV27; d_call: .; cdr3_nt: TGTGCCAGCAGTTTAAGTAGAGCTAACTATGGCTACACCTTC; cdr3_aa: CASSLSRANYGYTF
j_call: TRBJ2-7; clone_size: .; cdr3_length: 14; v_call: TRBV27; d_call: TRBD1; cdr3_nt: TGTGCCAGCAGTTTAGGGGGACAGGGGTACGAGCAGTACTTC; cdr3_aa: CASSLGGQGYEQYF
j_call: TRBJ1-1; clone_size: .; cdr3_length: 15; v_call: TRBV9; d_call: .; cdr3_nt: TGTGCCAGCAGCCCGGGGGGGGCGTTGAACACTGAAGCTTTCTTT; cdr3_aa: CASSPGGALNTEAFF
j_call: TRBJ2-1; clone_size: .; cdr3_length: 15; v_call: TRBV5-5; d_call: TRBD1; cdr3_nt: TGTGCCAGCAGCCGAGAACAGGGGACCTACAATGAGCAGTTCTTC; cdr3_aa: CASSREQGTYNEQFF
j_call: TRBJ1-1; clone_size: once; cdr3_length: 12; v_call: TRBV5-8; d_call: TRBD1; cdr3_nt: TGTGCCAGCACCGACAGGGTCCCCGAAGCTTTCTTT; cdr3_aa: CASTDRVPEAFF
j_call: TRBJ1-1; clone_size: .; cdr3_length: 14; v_call: TRBV7-9; d_call: TRBD1; cdr3_nt: TGTGCCAGCATCCACAGGGGTCAGAACACTGAAGCTTTCTTT; cdr3_aa: CASIHRGQNTEAFF
j_call: TRBJ2-1; clone_size: .; cdr3_length: 15; v_call: TRBV15; d_call: TRBD1; cdr3_nt: TGTGCCACCAGCAGAGATCGGACAGGGGGCGATGAGCAGTTCTTC; cdr3_aa: CATSRDRTGGDEQFF
j_call: TRBJ2-7; clone_size: .; cdr3_length: 14; v_call: TRBV30; d_call: TRBD2; cdr3_nt: TGTGCCCTAACGGCGGGGGGCCAGGCCTACGAGCAGTACTTC; cdr3_aa: CALTAGGQAYEQYF
j_call: TRBJ1-2; clone_size: medium-sized; cdr3_length: 15; v_call: TRBV9; d_call: TRBD1; cdr3_nt: TGTGCCAGCAGCGCAGCAGAGGACAGGGGGTATGGCTACACCTTC; cdr3_aa: CASSAAEDRGYGYTF
j_call: TRBJ1-5; clone_size: .; cdr3_length: 18; v_call: TRBV5-6; d_call: TRBD1; cdr3_nt: TGTGCCAGCAGCTCGGAAACCCCGGGACAGGGGTTCGGACAGCCCCAGCATTTT; cdr3_aa: CASSSETPGQGFGQPQHF
j_call: TRBJ1-6; clone_size: once; cdr3_length: 15; v_call: TRBV14; d_call: .; cdr3_nt: TGTGCCAGCAGCCAAGAAGTCGCGAGAATTTCACCCCTCCACTTT; cdr3_aa: CASSQEVARISPLHF
j_call: TRBJ1-6; clone_size: .; cdr3_length: 17; v_call: TRBV9; d_call: TRBD1; cdr3_nt: TGTGCCAGCAGCGTGGAACCGGGACAGGGACCTAATTCACCCCTCCACTTT; cdr3_aa: CASSVEPGQGPNSPLHF